A single sample gave rise to the 17 T cell receptor beta chains below, sequenced in a study of beta chain features in type 1 diabetes. The entirety of the isolated RNA underwent reverse transcription, so expressed TCRB transcripts were sequenced. Only in-frame clones appear in the TCRdb table, and some are missing; sequencing was by immunoSEQ multiplex PCR. The sample contains hundreds of thousands of clones, roughly an eighth of which appear only once. Their target antigens are unknown. Broader study findings: All four CD4+ subsets of Type 1 diabetes patients contained TCRB CDR3s that were moderately but significantly shorter.

Sequenced material: naive CD4+ T cells from blood. These receptors came from a young man with type 1 diabetes.

The chain is built from TRBV27 and TRBJ2-6; D gene uncertain. Germline V gene lookup returns CDR1 MNHEY and CDR2 SMNVEV (reference sequence). Trimming pared 3 bases from V and 0 bases from J, leaving 12 bases between. The CDR3 sequence is 17 residues long. The CDR3 protein is CASSLGNWYSGANVLTF. The CDR3 coding sequence is TGTGCCAGCAGTTTGGGGAACTGGTACTCTGGGGCCAACGTCCTGACTTTC.

This clone was picked up a small number of times. The V and J genes are TRBV5-4 and TRBJ2-1; the match to TRBD1 covers 7 bases. Unmatched junction bases numbered 9, after V lost 4 bases and J lost 8 bases. The CDR3 sequence is 14 residues long. CDR1 and CDR2 from the germline V gene are SGHNT and YYREEE (reference sequence). CDR3 residues: CASSTTQGSDEQFF. CDR3 DNA: TGTGCCAGCAGCACGACACAGGGGAGCGATGAGCAGTTCTTC.

This clone has only a few counts. The gene calls are TRBV5-4 and TRBJ2-5; 10 nucleotides agree with TRBD1. J gave up 4 bases and V 3 bases, and 6 bases lay outside the gene matches. Germline-derived CDR1 and CDR2 are SGHNT and YYREEE (reference sequence). This CDR3 contains 15 residues. The CDR3 bases are TGTGCCAGCAGCTCCCGGACAGGGGGTGGAGAGACCCAGTACTTC. Protein product: CASSSRTGGGETQYF. Drawing the rest from reference TRBV5-4 and TRBJ2-5, the complete variable domain is ETGVTQSPTHLIKTRGQQVTLRCSSQSGHNTVSWYQQALGQGPQFIFQYYREEENGRGNFPPRFSGLQFPNYSSELNVNALELDDSALYLCASSSRTGGGETQYFGPGTRLLVL.

The sample holds a few counts of this clone. The rearrangement uses TRBV6-5 and TRBJ1-1; the D gene is possibly TRBD1 (6 bases). The germline V gene has CDR1 MNHEY and CDR2 SVGAGI. V lost 0 bases and J lost 6, with 14 bases in between. The CDR3 is 15 residues long. CDR3 in amino acids: CASSYSSLRTAEAFF. In nucleotides, the CDR3 is TGTGCCAGCAGTTACTCGTCCTTAAGGACAGCTGAAGCTTTCTTT.

This clone came up once. This rearrangement joins TRBV9 to TRBJ1-2; D perhaps matches TRBD1 (5 bases). Trimming took off 4 bases at V and 4 bases at J, with 14 bases between the two ends. Germline CDR1 is SGDLS and CDR2 is YYNGEE. The CDR3 runs 14 residues. CDR3 DNA sequence: TGTGCCAGCAGCCCCGGACGGGGCGCCTATGGCTACACCTTC. This codes for CASSPGRGAYGYTF.

In its sample, this clone was seen once. This chain connects TRBV11-2 to TRBJ2-3; TRBD2 matches 9 bases. Trimming removed 1 base from V and 2 bases from J; junction bases left unmatched: 10. Germline V gene sequence: CDR1 SGHAT, CDR2 FQNNGV. The CDR3 loop spans 18 amino acids. The CDR3 loop reads CASSLGLNLAGITDTQYF. Here the CDR3 DNA reads TGTGCCAGCAGCTTAGGCCTCAACCTAGCGGGGATCACAGATACGCAGTATTTT.

This clone has a handful of counts. This same CDR3 is encoded by further DNA sequences in the sample. This chain uses TRBV30 with TRBJ2-1; D is possibly TRBD2 (5 bases). Per germline, CDR1 GTSNPN and CDR2 SVGIG (reference sequence). There are 11 residues in the CDR3. V was cut by 5 bases and J by 3 bases, with 5 bases left in between. The CDR3 nucleotides are TGTGCCTGGCGGGGCTACAATGAGCAGTTCTTC. Amino acid sequence: CAWRGYNEQFF. The full variable domain, its missing parts supplied by reference TRBV30 and TRBJ2-1, is SQTIHQWPATLVQPVGSPLSLECTVEGTSNPNLYWYRQAAGRGLQLLFYSVGIGQISSEVPQNLSASRPQDRQFILSSKKLLLSDSGFYLCAWRGYNEQFFGPGTRLTVL.

This clone occurred a few times. The chain uses TRBV2 and TRBJ1-1, with a tentative D call TRBD1 (5 bases). The V gene's germline CDR1 is SNHLY and CDR2 FYNNEI. Trimming removed 4 bases at V and 5 bases at J, with 14 bases between. The CDR3 runs 14 residues. CDR3 nucleotides: TGTGCCAGCAGTGTATTGGAGGGGCGGACTGAAGCTTTCTTT. Its translation: CASSVLEGRTEAFF.

This clone was observed a few times. The chain couples TRBV5-1 to TRBJ2-7; 9 bases match TRBD1. Trimming took 3 bases from V and 6 from J; bases not matched to a gene: 13. Per the germline V gene, CDR1 is SGHRS and CDR2 is YFSETQ. The length of the CDR3 is 16 residues. Here the CDR3 DNA reads TGCGCCAGCAGCTCCCCCCCCGGGGACAGGGAGTCCGAGCAGTACTTC. It is translated as CASSSPPGDRESEQYF.

This rearrangement joins TRBV5-1 to TRBJ2-7; 7 bases are a match to TRBD1. CDR1 and CDR2 from the germline V gene are SGHRS and YFSETQ. The CDR3 is made up of 12 amino acids. The V segment lost 3 bases and the J segment 6 bases; nucleotides outside the gene matches: 3. For the CDR3, the DNA is TGCGCCAGCAGCTCAACAGGGGTCGAGCAGTACTTC. This codes for CASSSTGVEQYF. The full variable domain, its missing parts supplied by reference TRBV5-1 and TRBJ2-7, is KAGVTQTPRYLIKTRGQQVTLSCSPISGHRSVSWYQQTPGQGLQFLFEYFSETQRNKGNFPGRFSGRQFSNSRSEMNVSTLELGDSALYLCASSSTGVEQYFGPGTRLTVT.

This clone was seen only a few times. V gene TRBV19 combines with J gene TRBJ2-7; D not certain. The CDR3 spans 12 residues. V gave up 1 base and J gave up 6 bases, with 7 bases separating them. From germline, CDR1 is LNHDA and CDR2 SQIVND (reference sequence). The CDR3 region is CASSIGPGEQYF. The CDR3 DNA sequence: TGTGCCAGTAGTATAGGACCGGGCGAGCAGTACTTC.

The genes are TRBV7-3 and TRBJ1-1; possible D gene TRBD1, 5 bases. Trimming pared 5 bases from V and 1 base from J, leaving 11 bases between. Germline V gene lookup returns CDR1 SGHTA and CDR2 FQGTGA. The CDR3 covers 14 residues. In DNA form, the CDR3 reads TGTGCCAGCAGCGTCCAGGGTGGGAACACTGAAGCTTTCTTT. Its protein is CASSVQGGNTEAFF.

This clone has more than one count but fewer than ten. The V gene is TRBV6-1, the J gene TRBJ1-1; D is perhaps TRBD1 (5 bases). This CDR3 is 14 amino acids long. V shed 4 bases and J shed 1 base, with 10 bases lying between them. Per the germline V gene, CDR1 is MNHNS and CDR2 is SASEGT. The CDR3 nucleotides are TGTGCCAGCAGTGGGTGGGGCGAGAACACTGAAGCTTTCTTT. Translated: CASSGWGENTEAFF.

This clone was recorded a few times. The gene calls are TRBV7-9 and TRBJ2-3; TRBD1 matches at 8 bases. V lost 6 bases and J lost 7; bases outside the gene matches: 15. Germline-derived CDR1 and CDR2 are SEHNR and FQNEAQ (reference sequence). This CDR3 comprises 16 residues. The CDR3: CASSQHRGESRNTQYF. The CDR3, as DNA: TGTGCCAGCAGTCAACACAGGGGGGAGAGTAGAAATACGCAGTATTTT.

This clone has a handful of counts. V gene TRBV5-1 combines with J gene TRBJ2-7; 10 bases agree with TRBD1. This CDR3 contains 16 residues. Germline trimming cut 4 bases from V and 5 bases from J; bases unmatched to any gene: 12. Germline V lookup: CDR1 SGHRS, CDR2 YFSETQ. CDR3 region: CASSRSLDRGPHEQYF. In DNA form, the CDR3 reads TGCGCCAGCAGCCGAAGCCTCGACAGGGGGCCCCACGAGCAGTACTTC.

A few counts support this clone. V is TRBV7-9 and J is TRBJ2-7; no reliable D call. Trimming left V 5 bases short and J 2 bases short, with 16 bases between. Germline lookup yields CDR1 SEHNR and CDR2 FQNEAQ (reference sequence). The CDR3 length is 15 residues. The CDR3 is CASSPQTETTYEQYF. The CDR3 DNA reads TGTGCCAGCAGCCCCCAGACGGAGACCACCTACGAGCAGTACTTC.

This rearrangement joins TRBV6-1 to TRBJ2-4; a weak D match, TRBD2 (5 bases). Trimming shortened V by 4 bases and J by 1 base, and 14 bases separated the two germline ends. CDR1 MNHNS and CDR2 SASEGT come from the germline V gene. The CDR3 has 16 amino acids. The CDR3 DNA reads as TGTGCCAGCAGTGTGGTGAGGGTCTCCGCCAAAAACATTCAGTACTTC. Its translation: CASSVVRVSAKNIQYF.